This T cell receptor (beta chain) was retrieved from a study of siplizumab effects on memory and regulatory T cells. The CDR3 is 17 amino acids. Trimming removed 0 bases from V and 0 bases from J; junction bases left unmatched: 5. CDR1 and CDR2 from the germline V gene are SGHNT and YENEEA. Study results and caveats: Treg origin accounted for an average of around 69% of mappable alloreactive CD4+ clones with siplizumab and about 27% in controls.

Assay used: immunoSEQ multiplex PCR; TCRdb lists only in-frame clones, some missing. The table has about 91,000 clones, roughly 97% seen once. As concerns this clone: The antigen is not known.

The sequenced material came from naive CD4+ T cells sorted from blood. This sequence originates from a human donor in good health. The rearrangement joins TRBV11-3 to TRBJ2-1, with 7 bases that match TRBD2. The CDR3 DNA sequence: TGTGCCAGCAGCTTAGAGACTAGCTCGAGCTCCTACAATGAGCAGTTCTTC. Translating it yields CASSLETSSSSYNEQFF.